A selection of T cell receptor beta chains follows, all from one sample in a study of cytomegalovirus exposure and HLA in healthy donors. TCRdb's table, derived via immunoSEQ multiplex PCR, lists solely in-frame clones and lacks some. The data hold under 150,000 clones, with approximately 83% observed a single time. Sequencing was performed on PBMCs. Receptor source: a girl under 10 years old in good health and CMV-seronegative. CDR3s include the opening cysteine and the closing phenylalanine or tryptophan. D genes are given only for firm matches. A clone size is listed for some rows: how often the clone was seen (once, few, many), or a class if it is expanded.

j_gene	d_gene	abundance	v_gene	CDR3aa	CDR3nt
TRBJ1-1	TRBD1	once	TRBV5-1	CASRPTGTGTSNTEAFF	TGCGCCAGCCGCCCAACCGGGACAGGGACCTCGAACACTGAAGCTTTCTTT
TRBJ1-1	.	.	TRBV4-3	CASSQDRERTAFF	TGCGCCAGCAGCCAAGATAGGGAGCGAACCGCTTTCTTT
TRBJ2-1	TRBD2	.	TRBV27	CASSFEAGGYNEQFF	TGTGCCAGCAGTTTTGAAGCGGGGGGGTACAATGAGCAGTTCTTC
TRBJ2-1	TRBD2	.	TRBV7-2	CASSLDRGGSYNEQFF	TGTGCCAGCAGCTTAGATCGCGGGGGGTCCTACAATGAGCAGTTCTTC
TRBJ2-7	.	.	TRBV4-1	CASSQESTASSYEQYF	TGCGCCAGCAGCCAAGAATCTACAGCAAGCTCCTACGAGCAGTACTTC
TRBJ2-7	.	.	TRBV4-2	CASSQDGLYEQYF	TGTGCCAGCAGCCAAGATGGGCTTTACGAGCAGTACTTC
TRBJ1-1	TRBD1	.	TRBV6-5	CASRPPDRGNTEAFF	TGTGCCAGCAGGCCCCCGGACAGGGGGAACACTGAAGCTTTCTTT
TRBJ2-1	.	.	TRBV27	CASSLGQGSNNEQFF	TGTGCCAGCAGTTTAGGTCAGGGGAGCAACAATGAGCAGTTCTTC
TRBJ2-7	.	.	TRBV11-2	CASSSRTNYEQYF	TGTGCCAGCAGCTCCCGTACAAACTACGAGCAGTACTTC
TRBJ1-5	TRBD1	once	TRBV7-2	CASSTAGTENQPQHF	TGTGCCAGCAGCACAGCCGGGACAGAGAATCAGCCCCAGCATTTT
TRBJ2-7	TRBD2	.	TRBV28	CASSPGTRGGEQYF	TGTGCCAGCAGCCCTGGGACTAGGGGAGGCGAGCAGTACTTC
TRBJ1-3	TRBD1	once	TRBV5-1	CASSLGTGISGNTIYF	TGCGCCAGCAGCTTGGGGACAGGGATTAGTGGAAACACCATATATTTT
TRBJ2-1	TRBD2	.	TRBV6-4	CASSARSSGRGDNEQFF	TGTGCCAGCAGTGCCCGCTCTTCCGGGCGGGGGGACAATGAGCAGTTCTTC
TRBJ2-7	.	.	TRBV7-5	CARSLTGNEQYF	TGTGCCAGAAGCTTAACAGGAAACGAGCAGTACTTC
TRBJ1-1	.	few	TRBV6-5	CASTPEWTGNTEAFF	TGTGCCAGCACCCCCGAATGGACGGGAAACACTGAAGCTTTCTTT
TRBJ2-7	.	.	TRBV7-2	CASSLDFSYEQYF	TGTGCCAGCAGCTTAGACTTTTCCTACGAGCAGTACTTC
TRBJ2-7	TRBD2	.	TRBV7-8	CASSLAGLAARGSYEQYF	TGTGCCAGCAGCTTAGCAGGACTAGCGGCCCGGGGGTCCTACGAGCAGTACTTC
TRBJ1-2	.	.	TRBV28	CASSFQQLLNYGYTF	TGTGCCAGCAGTTTCCAACAGCTACTTAACTATGGCTACACCTTC
TRBJ2-1	.	.	TRBV6-4	CASSDSLTGTYNEQFF	TGTGCCAGCAGTGACTCTCTTACGGGTACCTACAATGAGCAGTTCTTC
TRBJ1-1	.	.	TRBV28	CASSLTGWGTEAFF	TGTGCCAGCAGTTTAACGGGATGGGGCACTGAAGCTTTCTTT
TRBJ2-2	TRBD1	.	TRBV19	CASSMTGSTGELFF	TGTGCCAGTAGTATGACAGGGAGCACCGGGGAGCTGTTTTTT
TRBJ1-5	.	.	TRBV29-1	CSVASGTNQPQHF	TGCAGCGTTGCGTCAGGGACTAATCAGCCCCAGCATTTT
TRBJ2-5	.	.	TRBV21-1	CASSKVHSGQDFWTQYF	TGTGCCAGCAGCAAGGTCCATTCGGGACAGGACTTTTGGACCCAGTACTTC
TRBJ2-7	.	.	TRBV5-1	CASSLHQVPSYEQYF	TGCGCCAGCAGCTTACACCAGGTCCCCTCCTACGAGCAGTACTTC
TRBJ2-7	TRBD1	.	TRBV4-1	CASSQEPGGAYEQYF	TGCGCCAGCAGCCAAGAGCCAGGGGGCGCTTACGAGCAGTACTTC
TRBJ2-5	TRBD2	.	TRBV11-1	CASSSSGVPETQYF	TGTGCCAGCAGCTCGAGCGGGGTACCGGAGACCCAGTACTTC
TRBJ2-6	TRBD1	.	TRBV19	CASSASTGDLRGANVLTF	TGTGCCAGTAGTGCGTCGACAGGGGACCTTCGTGGGGCCAACGTCCTGACTTTC
TRBJ1-1	TRBD1	few	TRBV6-1	CASSEHRGQTEAFF	TGTGCCAGCAGTGAACATAGGGGGCAAACTGAAGCTTTCTTT
TRBJ1-2	TRBD1	.	TRBV6-1	CASSVLGVLGQGLNDGYTF	TGTGCCAGCAGTGTACTTGGGGTTCTCGGACAGGGATTGAATGATGGCTACACCTTC
TRBJ2-7	.	once	TRBV6-5	CASSSSGTGGDEQYF	TGTGCCAGCAGTTCGTCCGGGACCGGCGGGGACGAGCAGTACTTC
TRBJ2-6	.	.	TRBV4-2	CASSQGGGGTGANVLTF	TGTGCCAGCAGCCAAGGTGGGGGGGGCACTGGGGCCAACGTCCTGACTTTC
TRBJ2-1	TRBD2	.	TRBV7-3	CASSPGASGALNEQFF	TGTGCCAGCAGCCCGGGAGCTAGCGGGGCCCTCAATGAGCAGTTCTTC
TRBJ2-1	.	.	TRBV15	CATSRDLDGEQFF	TGTGCCACCAGCAGAGATTTAGACGGGGAGCAGTTCTTC
TRBJ2-5	.	.	TRBV15	CATSRDVGGETQYF	TGTGCCACCAGCAGAGATGTCGGGGGAGAGACCCAGTACTTC
TRBJ2-4	TRBD1	.	TRBV28	CASSPWDRGFENIQYF	TGTGCCAGCAGCCCCTGGGACAGGGGGTTCGAAAACATTCAGTACTTC